This TCR beta chain was identified in a study of beta chain features in type 1 diabetes. The CDR3 totals 16 residues. V lost 0 bases and J lost 4; bases outside the gene matches: 5. Germline V lookup: CDR1 SGHRS, CDR2 YFSETQ. Expressed TCRB transcripts were sequenced because the entire RNA isolate underwent reverse transcription. TCRdb's table, derived via immunoSEQ multiplex PCR, lists solely in-frame clones and lacks some. Counted here are some 120,000 clones, around 15% occurring once; the ten biggest clones make up 2.6%. Notes on the study in general: In all four CD4+ subsets, TCRB CDR3 length was significantly, moderately reduced in type 1 diabetes. Patients and controls would share equally any PCR tilt toward shorter templates.

A few counts support this clone. Its specificity is not known. Source material: central memory CD4+ T cells from blood. The origin of this receptor is a man between 18 and 35 years old with type 1 diabetes. The J gene is TRBJ2-3, the V gene TRBV5-1; 10 bases line up with TRBD2. The CDR3 nucleotides are TGCGCCAGCAGCTTGGAGCGGGGGGGCGTCGCAGATACGCAGTATTTT. It translates to CASSLERGGVADTQYF.